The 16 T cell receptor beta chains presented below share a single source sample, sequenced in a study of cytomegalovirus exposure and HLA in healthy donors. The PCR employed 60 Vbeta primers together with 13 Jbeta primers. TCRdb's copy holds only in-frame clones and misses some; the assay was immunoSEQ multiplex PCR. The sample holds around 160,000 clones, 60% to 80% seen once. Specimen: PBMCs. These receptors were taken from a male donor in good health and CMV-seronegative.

The CDR3 is CASSLVGAGEAFF. Here the CDR3 DNA reads TGTGCCAGCAGCCTAGTGGGGGCGGGTGAAGCTTTCTTT. V gene TRBV11-2 combines with J gene TRBJ1-1, with D possibly matching TRBD1 (6 bases). With 5 bases removed from V and 7 bases from J, the gap between germline ends came to 14 bases. This CDR3 is built from 13 residues. Germline CDR1 reads SGHAT; CDR2 reads FQNNGV. Full variable domain (rest looked up from reference TRBV11-2 and TRBJ1-1): EAGVAQSPRYKIIEKRQSVAFWCNPISGHATLYWYQQILGQGPKLLIQFQNNGVVDDSQLPKDRFSAERLKGVDSTLKIQPAKLEDSAVYLCASSLVGAGEAFFGQGTRLTVV.

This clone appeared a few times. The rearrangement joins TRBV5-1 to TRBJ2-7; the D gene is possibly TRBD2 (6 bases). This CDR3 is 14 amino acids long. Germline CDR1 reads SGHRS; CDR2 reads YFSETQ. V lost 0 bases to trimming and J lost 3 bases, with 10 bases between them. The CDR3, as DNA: TGCGCCAGCAGCTTGGTCGGCGGGGACTACGAGCAGTACTTC. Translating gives CASSLVGGDYEQYF.

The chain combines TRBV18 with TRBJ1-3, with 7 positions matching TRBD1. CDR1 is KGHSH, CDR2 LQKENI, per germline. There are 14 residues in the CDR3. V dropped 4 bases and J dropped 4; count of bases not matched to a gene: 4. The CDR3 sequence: CASSQGAQGNTIYF. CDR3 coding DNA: TGTGCCAGCTCACAGGGGGCGCAGGGAAACACCATATATTTT.

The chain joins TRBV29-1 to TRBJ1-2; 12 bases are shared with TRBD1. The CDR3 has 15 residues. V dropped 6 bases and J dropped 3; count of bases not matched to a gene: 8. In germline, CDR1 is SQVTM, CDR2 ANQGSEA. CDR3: CSVVGDRGRDYGYTF. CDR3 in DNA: TGCAGCGTCGTCGGGGACAGGGGGCGGGACTATGGCTACACCTTC.

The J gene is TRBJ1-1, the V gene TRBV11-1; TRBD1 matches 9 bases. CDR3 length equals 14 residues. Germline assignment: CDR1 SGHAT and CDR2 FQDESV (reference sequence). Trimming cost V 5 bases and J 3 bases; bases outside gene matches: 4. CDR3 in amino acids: CASSIDRGDTEAFF. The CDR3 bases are TGTGCCAGCAGCATTGACAGGGGGGACACTGAAGCTTTCTTT.

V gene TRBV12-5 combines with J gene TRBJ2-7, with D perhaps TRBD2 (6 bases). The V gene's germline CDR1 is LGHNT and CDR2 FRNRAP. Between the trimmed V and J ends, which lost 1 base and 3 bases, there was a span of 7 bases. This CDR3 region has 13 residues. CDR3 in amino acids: CASGLGDFYEQYF. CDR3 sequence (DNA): TGTGCTAGTGGTTTGGGGGACTTCTACGAGCAGTACTTC. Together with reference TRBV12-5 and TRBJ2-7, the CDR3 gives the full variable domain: DARVTQTPRHKVTEMGQEVTMRCQPILGHNTVFWYRQTMMQGLELLAYFRNRAPLDDSGMPKDRFSAEMPDATLATLKIQPSEPRDSAVYFCASGLGDFYEQYFGPGTRLTVT.

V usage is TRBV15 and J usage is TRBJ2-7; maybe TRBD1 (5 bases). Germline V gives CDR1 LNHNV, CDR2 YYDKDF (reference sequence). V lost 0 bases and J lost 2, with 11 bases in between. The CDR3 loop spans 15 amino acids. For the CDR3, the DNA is TGTGCCACCAGCAGAGATCGTGGGGCCCCCTACGAGCAGTACTTC. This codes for CATSRDRGAPYEQYF.

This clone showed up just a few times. The chain's CDR3 is CASSGDTDSNQPQHF. In DNA, the CDR3 is TGTGCCAGCAGTGGGGACACGGATAGCAATCAGCCCCAGCATTTT. The chain employs TRBV6-5 and TRBJ1-5; maybe TRBD1 (6 bases). The CDR3 sequence is 15 residues long. Germline CDR1 MNHEY, CDR2 SVGAGI. The V gene lost 5 bases and the J gene lost 0 bases, with 11 bases spanning the gap.

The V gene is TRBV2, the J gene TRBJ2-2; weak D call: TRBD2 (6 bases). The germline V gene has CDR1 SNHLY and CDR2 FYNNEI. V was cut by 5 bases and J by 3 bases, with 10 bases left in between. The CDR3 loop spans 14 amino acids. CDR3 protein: CASSTGLDTGELFF. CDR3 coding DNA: TGTGCCAGCAGTACGGGACTCGACACCGGGGAGCTGTTTTTT. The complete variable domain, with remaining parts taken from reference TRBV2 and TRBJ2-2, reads EPEVTQTPSHQVTQMGQEVILRCVPISNHLYFYWYRQILGQKVEFLVSFYNNEISEKSEIFDDQFSVERPDGSNFTLKIRSTKLEDSAMYFCASSTGLDTGELFFGEGSRLTVL.

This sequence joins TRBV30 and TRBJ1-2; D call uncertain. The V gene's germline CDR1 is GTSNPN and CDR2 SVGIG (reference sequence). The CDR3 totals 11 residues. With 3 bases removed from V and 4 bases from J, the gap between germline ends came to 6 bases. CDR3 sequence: CAWSQLYGYTF. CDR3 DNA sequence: TGTGCCTGGAGCCAACTCTATGGCTACACCTTC. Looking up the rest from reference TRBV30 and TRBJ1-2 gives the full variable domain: SQTIHQWPATLVQPVGSPLSLECTVEGTSNPNLYWYRQAAGRGLQLLFYSVGIGQISSEVPQNLSASRPQDRQFILSSKKLLLSDSGFYLCAWSQLYGYTFGSGTRLTVV.

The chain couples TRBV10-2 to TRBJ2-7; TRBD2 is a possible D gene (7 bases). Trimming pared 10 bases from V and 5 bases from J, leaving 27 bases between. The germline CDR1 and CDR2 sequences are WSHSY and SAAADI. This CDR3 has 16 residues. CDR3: CATFRDRSRGGNEQYF. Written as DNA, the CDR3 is TGCGCCACCTTCCGAGATCGATCGAGGGGGGGGAACGAGCAGTACTTC.

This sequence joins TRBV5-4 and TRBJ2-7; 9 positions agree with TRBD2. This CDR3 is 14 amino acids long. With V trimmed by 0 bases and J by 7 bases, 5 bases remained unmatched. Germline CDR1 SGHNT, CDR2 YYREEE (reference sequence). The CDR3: CASSLGLAVGEQYF. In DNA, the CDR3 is TGTGCCAGCAGCTTGGGACTAGCGGTGGGTGAGCAGTACTTC.

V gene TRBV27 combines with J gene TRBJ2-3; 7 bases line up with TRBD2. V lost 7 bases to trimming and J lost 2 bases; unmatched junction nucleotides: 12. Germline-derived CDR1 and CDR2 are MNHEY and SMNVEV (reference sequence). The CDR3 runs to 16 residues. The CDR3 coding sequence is TGTGCCAGCACATTCTCGGGCGGGAGTGTCACAGATACGCAGTATTTT. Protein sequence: CASTFSGGSVTDTQYF.

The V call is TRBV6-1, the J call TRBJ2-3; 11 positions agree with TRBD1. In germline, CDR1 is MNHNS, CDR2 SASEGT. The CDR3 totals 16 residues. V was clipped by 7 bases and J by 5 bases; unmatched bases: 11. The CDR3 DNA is TGTGCCAGCATTGAGCCGGGACAGGGGGTCAAAGATACGCAGTATTTT. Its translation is CASIEPGQGVKDTQYF.

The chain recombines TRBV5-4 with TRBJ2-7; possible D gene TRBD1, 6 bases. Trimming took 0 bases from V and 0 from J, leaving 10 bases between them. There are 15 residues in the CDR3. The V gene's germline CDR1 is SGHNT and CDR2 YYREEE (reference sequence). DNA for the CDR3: TGTGCCAGCAGCTTGGGGCTGGACAGCTCCTACGAGCAGTACTTC. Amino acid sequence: CASSLGLDSSYEQYF.

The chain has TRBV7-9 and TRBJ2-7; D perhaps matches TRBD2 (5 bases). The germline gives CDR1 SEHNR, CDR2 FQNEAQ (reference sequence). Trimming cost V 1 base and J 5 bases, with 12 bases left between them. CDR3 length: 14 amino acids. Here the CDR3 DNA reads TGTGCCAGCAGCTTAGGCGCTGGGGAGCACGAGCAGTACTTC. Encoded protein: CASSLGAGEHEQYF.